A selection of T cell receptor beta chains follows, all from one sample in a study of T cell responses to AZD1222 COVID-19 vaccine. This table comes from immunoSEQ multiplex PCR, and its TCRdb copy is limited to in-frame clones, with some not included. Of 150,000 to 180,000 clones listed, 70% to 90% are singletons. The source was peripheral blood, collected on day 0 of MenACWY control vaccination. The receptor source for this set is an adult in good health. Both conserved end residues are part of each CDR3. The D gene is left open where the match is weak. Size is stated for part of the rows, as once, few or many counts, or as a class when the clone is expanded.

cdr3_aa	cdr3_nt	clone_size	d_call	j_call	v_call
CASSLEETQYF	TGCGCCAGCAGCTTGGAGGAGACCCAGTACTTC	-	-	TRBJ2-5	TRBV5-1
CASSTGQGLENTIYF	TGTGCCAGCAGCACCGGACAAGGGCTGGAAAACACCATATATTTT	few	-	TRBJ1-3	TRBV7-6
CASSPWQGGNNQPQHF	TGTGCCAGCTCACCATGGCAGGGGGGCAACAATCAGCCCCAGCATTTT	once	TRBD1	TRBJ1-5	TRBV18
CASSVSGGSRNSPLHF	TGTGCCAGCAGCGTTTCAGGGGGCTCAAGAAATTCACCCCTCCACTTT	-	TRBD1	TRBJ1-6	TRBV9
CASSLEVGSPYEQYF	TGTGCCAGCAGCTTGGAAGTGGGATCGCCCTACGAGCAGTACTTC	once	-	TRBJ2-7	TRBV5-8
CASSLVAGGSYNEQFF	TGTGCCAGCAGCTTAGTGGCGGGAGGTTCCTACAATGAGCAGTTCTTC	-	TRBD2	TRBJ2-1	TRBV11-3
CASGQRTTGELFF	TGTGCCAGCGGACAGCGTACCACCGGGGAGCTGTTTTTT	-	-	TRBJ2-2	TRBV27
CASSLGIGNYGYTF	TGCGCCAGCAGCTTGGGGATAGGGAACTATGGCTACACCTTC	-	-	TRBJ1-2	TRBV5-1
CATRDDPNTGELFF	TGTGCCACCAGGGACGACCCGAACACCGGGGAGCTGTTTTTT	once	-	TRBJ2-2	TRBV24-1
CASSIVTGTGNSPLHF	TGTGCCAGTAGTATAGTCACCGGGACAGGGAATTCACCCCTCCACTTT	-	TRBD1	TRBJ1-6	TRBV19
CASSHFRGNTEAFF	TGTGCCAGCAGCCATTTCAGGGGGAACACTGAAGCTTTCTTT	-	-	TRBJ1-1	TRBV3-1/TRBV3-2
CASSAGLAGSNEQFF	TGTGCCAGTAGTGCCGGACTAGCGGGATCCAATGAGCAGTTCTTC	-	TRBD2	TRBJ2-1	TRBV19
CASSLDVNTEAFF	TGCGCCAGCAGCTTGGACGTGAACACTGAAGCTTTCTTT	-	-	TRBJ1-1	TRBV5-1
CASSLGVRGARNSPLHF	TGTGCCAGCAGCTTAGGAGTCCGGGGGGCGAGGAATTCACCCCTCCACTTT	once	-	TRBJ1-6	TRBV11-2
CASSGTVAGELFF	TGTGCCAGCAGCGGGACTGTTGCCGGGGAGCTGTTTTTT	-	-	TRBJ2-2	TRBV27
CASSKDEHVRRQFSGNTIYF	TGTGCCAGCAGCAAAGACGAGCATGTGAGGAGGCAATTCTCTGGAAACACCATATATTTT	-	-	TRBJ1-3	TRBV21-1
CASSLEFGQGYGYTF	TGTGCCAGCAGCTTAGAGTTCGGGCAGGGTTATGGCTACACCTTC	-	-	TRBJ1-2	TRBV7-9
CASSLDTGLANYGYTF	TGTGCCAGCAGCTTGGACACAGGGTTAGCTAACTATGGCTACACCTTC	-	-	TRBJ1-2	TRBV5-5
CASSLVAGYGEKLFF	TGTGCCAGCAGTTTAGTGGCAGGGTATGGTGAAAAACTGTTTTTT	-	-	TRBJ1-4	TRBV28
CASRGQGQQPQHF	TGTGCCAGCAGGGGACAGGGGCAGCAGCCCCAGCATTTT	-	TRBD1	TRBJ1-5	TRBV6-5
CASRAGTYGYTF	TGTGCCAGTAGGGCAGGGACCTATGGCTACACCTTC	-	-	TRBJ1-2	TRBV19
CASSRSGGQETQYF	TGTGCCAGCAGCCGCTCGGGGGGCCAAGAGACCCAGTACTTC	once	TRBD2	TRBJ2-5	TRBV11-2
CASSTSRSSFGDTQYF	TGTGCCAGCAGTACTAGCCGGAGTAGCTTTGGAGATACGCAGTATTTT	-	-	TRBJ2-3	TRBV5-6
CASSQRGLGSRETQYF	TGTGCCAGCAGCCAACGAGGGCTAGGTAGTAGAGAGACCCAGTACTTC	-	-	TRBJ2-5	TRBV3-1/TRBV3-2
CASSDGSSGRTEAFF	TGTGCCAGCAGTGACGGGTCCAGTGGGAGGACTGAAGCTTTCTTT	-	-	TRBJ1-1	TRBV6-4
CASTPAGVDGYTF	TGTGCCAGCACCCCGGCGGGGGTGGATGGCTACACCTTC	-	-	TRBJ1-2	TRBV12-3/TRBV12-4
CASSSAAGGRTGELFF	TGTGCCAGCAGCTCCGCGGCGGGGGGGCGAACCGGGGAGCTGTTTTTT	once	TRBD2	TRBJ2-2	TRBV7-6
CASSLDISAQYF	TGCGCCAGCAGCTTGGATATCTCGGCGCAGTACTTC	-	-	TRBJ2-7	TRBV5-1
CASSLLQGTSYEQYF	TGCGCCAGCAGCCTATTACAGGGGACTTCCTACGAGCAGTACTTC	-	-	TRBJ2-7	TRBV5-1
CASSLAFTGGGYTF	TGTGCCAGCAGCTTAGCCTTTACAGGGGGTGGCTACACCTTC	-	TRBD1	TRBJ1-2	TRBV7-9
CASRGRAGSLNEQYF	TGTGCCAGCAGGGGTCGGGCGGGGAGCTTGAACGAGCAGTACTTC	few	-	TRBJ2-7	TRBV11-3
CASSSSTGLARDTQYF	TGTGCCAGCAGCTCTTCAACAGGGTTGGCGCGAGATACGCAGTATTTT	-	-	TRBJ2-3	TRBV7-2
CASSIDRGQPQHF	TGTGCCAGTAGTATAGACAGGGGACAGCCCCAGCATTTT	once	-	TRBJ1-5	TRBV19
CASSPGLSRELFF	TGTGCCAGCAGCCCGGGACTCTCCCGGGAGCTGTTTTTT	-	-	TRBJ2-2	TRBV12-3/TRBV12-4
CASSRGQGAKGIGEKLFF	TGTGCCAGCAGCAGAGGACAGGGGGCGAAAGGAATTGGGGAAAAACTGTTTTTT	-	TRBD1	TRBJ1-4	TRBV5-8
CSASGPPGSTF	TGCAGTGCTAGCGGACCCCCCGGTAGCACCTTC	-	-	TRBJ1-2	TRBV20-1
CASSQGYRVRSGANVLTF	TGCGCCAGCAGCCAAGGTTACAGGGTCAGATCTGGGGCCAACGTCCTGACTTTC	-	-	TRBJ2-6	TRBV4-3
CASILGENGEAFF	TGTGCCAGCATCCTCGGGGAAAACGGTGAAGCTTTCTTT	-	-	TRBJ1-1	TRBV6-5
CASSPPSAVYEQYF	TGTGCCAGCTCACCACCCTCAGCGGTCTACGAGCAGTACTTC	-	-	TRBJ2-7	TRBV18
CASSDRGIDSNQPQHF	TGTGCCAGCTCCGACAGGGGTATAGATAGCAATCAGCCCCAGCATTTT	-	TRBD1	TRBJ1-5	TRBV10-3
CASSLGAGPMNTEAFF	TGCGCCAGCAGCCTGGGGGCAGGCCCTATGAACACTGAAGCTTTCTTT	-	-	TRBJ1-1	TRBV5-1
CASSEGGYSYNEQFF	TGTGCCAGCAGTGAAGGCGGTTACTCCTACAATGAGCAGTTCTTC	-	-	TRBJ2-1	TRBV2
CASRSFYPHSGANVLTF	TGTGCCAGCAGGTCCTTCTACCCTCACTCTGGGGCCAACGTCCTGACTTTC	-	-	TRBJ2-6	TRBV3-1/TRBV3-2
CASSQDPGGQGKNEQYF	TGTGCCAGCAGCCAAGATCCAGGGGGACAGGGAAAGAACGAGCAGTACTTC	-	TRBD1	TRBJ2-7	TRBV4-2
CASSLDFRAGGFGSQYF	TGTGCCAGCAGCTTAGATTTCCGGGCAGGGGGGTTTGGTTCACAGTACTTC	-	-	TRBJ2-4	TRBV11-2
CASSATPSEQYF	TGTGCCAGCAGTGCGACTCCCTCCGAGCAGTACTTC	-	-	TRBJ2-7	TRBV2